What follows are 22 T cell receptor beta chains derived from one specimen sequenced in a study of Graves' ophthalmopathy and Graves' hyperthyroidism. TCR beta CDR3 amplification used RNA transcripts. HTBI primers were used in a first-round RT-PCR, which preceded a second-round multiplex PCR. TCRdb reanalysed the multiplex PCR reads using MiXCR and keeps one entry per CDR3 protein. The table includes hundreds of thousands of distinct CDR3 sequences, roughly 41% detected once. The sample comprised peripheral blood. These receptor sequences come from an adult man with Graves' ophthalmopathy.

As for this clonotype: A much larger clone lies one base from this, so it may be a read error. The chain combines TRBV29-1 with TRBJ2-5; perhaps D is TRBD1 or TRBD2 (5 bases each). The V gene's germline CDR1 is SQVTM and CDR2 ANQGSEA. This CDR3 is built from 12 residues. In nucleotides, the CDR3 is TGCAGCGTTGACAAGGGGAGCGAGACCCAGTGCTTC. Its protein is CSVDKGSETQCF.

CDR3 bases: TGTGCCAGCAGCCACCCTGGGGGCTCTGGGGAGACCCAGTACTTC. Amino acid sequence: CASSHPGGSGETQYF. The chain employs TRBV11-1 and TRBJ2-5; TRBD1 is a possible D gene (6 bases). V gave up 5 bases and J gave up 5 bases, with 18 bases separating them. This CDR3 is 15 amino acids long. CDR1 and CDR2 (germline): SGHAT, FQDESV (reference sequence). The complete variable domain, with remaining parts taken from reference TRBV11-1 and TRBJ2-5, reads EAEVAQSPRYKITEKSQAVAFWCDPISGHATLYWYRQILGQGPELLVQFQDESVVDDSQLPKDRFSAERLKGVDSTLKIQPAELGDSAMYLCASSHPGGSGETQYFGPGTRLLVL.

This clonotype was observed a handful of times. CDR3 sequence: CASSQALVPAEQYF. The DNA of the CDR3 is TGTGCCAGCAGCCAAGCTCTAGTCCCGGCTGAGCAGTACTTC. The chain uses TRBV25-1 and TRBJ2-7; D unresolved. The CDR3 runs 14 residues. The germline CDR1 and CDR2 sequences are MGHDK and SYGVNS. Trimming removed 6 bases from V and 7 bases from J, with 19 bases in between.

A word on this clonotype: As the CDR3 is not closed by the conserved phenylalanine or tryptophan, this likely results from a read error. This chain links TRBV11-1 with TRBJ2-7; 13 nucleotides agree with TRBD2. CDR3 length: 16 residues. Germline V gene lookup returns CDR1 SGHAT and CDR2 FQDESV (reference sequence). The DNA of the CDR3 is TGTGCCAGCAGCGTAGGACTAGCGGGAGATTCGAACGAACAGTACTAC. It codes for CASSVGLAGDSNEQYY.

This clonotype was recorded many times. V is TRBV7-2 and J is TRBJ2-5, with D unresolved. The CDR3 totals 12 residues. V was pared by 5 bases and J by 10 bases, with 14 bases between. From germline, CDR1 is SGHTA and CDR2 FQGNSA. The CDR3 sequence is CASSDPGTDQYF. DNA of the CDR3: TGTGCCAGCAGCGACCCAGGCACGGACCAGTACTTC.

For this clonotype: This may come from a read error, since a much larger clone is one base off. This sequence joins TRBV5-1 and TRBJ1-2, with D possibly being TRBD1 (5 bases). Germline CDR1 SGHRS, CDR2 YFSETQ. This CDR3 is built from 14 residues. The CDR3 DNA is TGCGTCAGCAGCGGCGGACACGTCGACTATGGCTACACCTTC. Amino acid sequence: CVSSGGHVDYGYTF.

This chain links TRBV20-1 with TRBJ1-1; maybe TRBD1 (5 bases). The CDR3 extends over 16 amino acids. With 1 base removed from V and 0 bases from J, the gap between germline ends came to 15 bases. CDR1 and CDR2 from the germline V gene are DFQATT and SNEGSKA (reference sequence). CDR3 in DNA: TGCAGTGCTAGAGCAGAGTACGGGGCGGTGAACACTGAAGCTTTCTTT. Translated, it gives CSARAEYGAVNTEAFF.

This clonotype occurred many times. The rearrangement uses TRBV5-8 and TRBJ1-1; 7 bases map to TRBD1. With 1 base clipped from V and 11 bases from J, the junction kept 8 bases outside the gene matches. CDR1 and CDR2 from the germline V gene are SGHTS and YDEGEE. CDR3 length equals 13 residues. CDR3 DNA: TGTGCCAGCAGCTTGAGACAGGGTTTATATGCTTTCTTT. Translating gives CASSLRQGLYAFF. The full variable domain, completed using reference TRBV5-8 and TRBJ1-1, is EAGVTQSPTHLIKTRGQQATLRCSPISGHTSVYWYQQALGLGLQFLLWYDEGEERNRGNFPPRFSGRQFPNYSSELNVNALELEDSALYLCASSLRQGLYAFFGQGTRLTVV.

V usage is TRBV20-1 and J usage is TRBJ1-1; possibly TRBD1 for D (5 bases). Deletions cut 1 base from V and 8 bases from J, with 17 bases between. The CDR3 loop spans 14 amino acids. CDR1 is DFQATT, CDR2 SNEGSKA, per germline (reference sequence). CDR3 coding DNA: TGCAGTGCTAGAGTGACACTGGGGGGACTCGAAGCTTTCTTT. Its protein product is CSARVTLGGLEAFF.

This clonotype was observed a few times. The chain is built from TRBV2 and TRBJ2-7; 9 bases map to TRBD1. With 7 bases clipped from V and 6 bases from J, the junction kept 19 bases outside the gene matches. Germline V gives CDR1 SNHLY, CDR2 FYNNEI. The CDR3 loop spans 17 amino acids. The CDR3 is CASTGTGTGSLISEQYF. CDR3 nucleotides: TGTGCCAGCACCGGTACAGGGACAGGGAGCCTCATTAGCGAGCAGTACTTC. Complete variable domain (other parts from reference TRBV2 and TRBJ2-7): EPEVTQTPSHQVTQMGQEVILRCVPISNHLYFYWYRQILGQKVEFLVSFYNNEISEKSEIFDDQFSVERPDGSNFTLKIRSTKLEDSAMYFCASTGTGTGSLISEQYFGPGTRLTVT.

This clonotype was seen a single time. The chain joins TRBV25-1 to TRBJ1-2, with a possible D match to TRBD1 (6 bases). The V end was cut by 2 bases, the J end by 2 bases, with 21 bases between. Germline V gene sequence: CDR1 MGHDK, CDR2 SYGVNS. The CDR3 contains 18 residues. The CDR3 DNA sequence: TGTGCCAGCAGTGAAGGAGGGTCCGGGGGCAAAATAAACTATGGCTACACCTTC. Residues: CASSEGGSGGKINYGYTF.

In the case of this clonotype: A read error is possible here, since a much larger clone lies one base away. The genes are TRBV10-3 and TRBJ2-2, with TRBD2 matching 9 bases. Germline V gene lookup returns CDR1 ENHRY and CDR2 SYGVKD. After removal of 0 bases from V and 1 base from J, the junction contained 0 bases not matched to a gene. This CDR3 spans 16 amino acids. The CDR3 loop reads CAISESSGGNTGELFF. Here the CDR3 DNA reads TGTGCCATCAGTGAGTCTAGCGGGGGGAACACCGGGGAGCTGTTTTTT.

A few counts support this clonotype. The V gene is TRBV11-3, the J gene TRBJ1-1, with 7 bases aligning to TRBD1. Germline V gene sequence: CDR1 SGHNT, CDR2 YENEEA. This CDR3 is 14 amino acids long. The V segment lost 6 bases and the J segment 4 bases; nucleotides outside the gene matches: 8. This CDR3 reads CASSKNRGGTEAFF. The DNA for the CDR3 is TGTGCCAGCAGTAAAAACAGGGGCGGCACTGAAGCTTTCTTT.

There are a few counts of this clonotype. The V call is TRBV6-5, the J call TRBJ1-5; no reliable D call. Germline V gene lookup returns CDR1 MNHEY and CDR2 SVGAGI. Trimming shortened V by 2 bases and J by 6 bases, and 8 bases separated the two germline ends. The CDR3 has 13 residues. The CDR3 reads CASSYEVGQPQHF. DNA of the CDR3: TGTGCCAGCAGTTACGAGGTTGGTCAGCCCCAGCATTTT.

The CDR3 region is CASSQDLAGGLGEQYF. Written as DNA, the CDR3 is TGCGCCAGCAGCCAGGACTTAGCGGGAGGGCTGGGCGAGCAGTACTTC. The chain uses TRBV10-2 and TRBJ2-5, with 11 bases matching TRBD2. The J call may be incorrect, as the DNA end agrees better with TRBJ2-7. The length of the CDR3 is 16 residues. Germline values: CDR1 WSHSY, CDR2 SAAADI.

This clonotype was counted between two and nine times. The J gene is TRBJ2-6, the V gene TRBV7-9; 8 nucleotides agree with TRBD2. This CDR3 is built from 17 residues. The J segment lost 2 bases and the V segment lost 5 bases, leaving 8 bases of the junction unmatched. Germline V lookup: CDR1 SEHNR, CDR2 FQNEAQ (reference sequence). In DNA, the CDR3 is TGTGCCAGCAGCCCACTAGCGGACGGGCCTGGGGCCAACGTCCTGACTTTC. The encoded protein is CASSPLADGPGANVLTF. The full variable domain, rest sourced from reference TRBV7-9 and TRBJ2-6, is DTGVSQNPRHKITKRGQNVTFRCDPISEHNRLYWYRQTLGQGPEFLTYFQNEAQLEKSRLLSDRFSAERPKGSFSTLEIQRTEQGDSAMYLCASSPLADGPGANVLTFGAGSRLTVL.

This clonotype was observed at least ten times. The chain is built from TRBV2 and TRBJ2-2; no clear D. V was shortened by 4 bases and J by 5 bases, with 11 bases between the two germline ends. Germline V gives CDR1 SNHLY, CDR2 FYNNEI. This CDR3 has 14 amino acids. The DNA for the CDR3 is TGTGCCAGCAGTGGCGCCGTTTCGACCGGGGAGCTGTTTTTT. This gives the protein CASSGAVSTGELFF.

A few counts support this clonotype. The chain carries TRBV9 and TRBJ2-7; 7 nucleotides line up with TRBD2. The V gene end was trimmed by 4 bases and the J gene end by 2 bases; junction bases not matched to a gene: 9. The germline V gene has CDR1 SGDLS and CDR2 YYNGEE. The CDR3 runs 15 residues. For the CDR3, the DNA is TGTGCCAGCAGCCCCTGGGAGCGGGGAACCTACGAGCAGTACTTC. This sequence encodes CASSPWERGTYEQYF.

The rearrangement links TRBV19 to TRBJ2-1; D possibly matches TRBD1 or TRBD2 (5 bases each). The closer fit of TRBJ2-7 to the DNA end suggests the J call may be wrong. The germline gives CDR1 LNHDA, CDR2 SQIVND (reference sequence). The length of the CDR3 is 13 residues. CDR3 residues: CAWRRDARWEQYF. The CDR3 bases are TGTGCCTGGAGACGGGACGCCCGTTGGGAGCAGTACTTC.

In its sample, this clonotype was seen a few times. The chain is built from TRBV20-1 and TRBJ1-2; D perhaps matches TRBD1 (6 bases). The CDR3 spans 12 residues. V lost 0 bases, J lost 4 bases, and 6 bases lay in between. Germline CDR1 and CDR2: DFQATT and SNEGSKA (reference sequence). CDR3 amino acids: CSAREGAYGYTF. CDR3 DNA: TGCAGTGCTAGAGAGGGGGCCTATGGCTACACCTTC.

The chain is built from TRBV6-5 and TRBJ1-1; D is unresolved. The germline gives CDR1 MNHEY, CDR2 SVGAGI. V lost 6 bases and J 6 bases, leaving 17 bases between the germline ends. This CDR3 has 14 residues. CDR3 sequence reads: CASRRPGVGAEAFF. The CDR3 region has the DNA TGTGCCAGCAGACGCCCTGGGGTCGGAGCTGAAGCTTTCTTT.

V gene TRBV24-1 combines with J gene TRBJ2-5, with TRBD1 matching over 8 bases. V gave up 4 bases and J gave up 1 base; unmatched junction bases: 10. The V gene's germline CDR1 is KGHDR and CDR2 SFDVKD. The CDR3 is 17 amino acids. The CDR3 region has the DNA TGTGCCACCAGTGACCAAGGACAGGGCCAGCCCCAAGAGACCCAGTACTTC. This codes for CATSDQGQGQPQETQYF.